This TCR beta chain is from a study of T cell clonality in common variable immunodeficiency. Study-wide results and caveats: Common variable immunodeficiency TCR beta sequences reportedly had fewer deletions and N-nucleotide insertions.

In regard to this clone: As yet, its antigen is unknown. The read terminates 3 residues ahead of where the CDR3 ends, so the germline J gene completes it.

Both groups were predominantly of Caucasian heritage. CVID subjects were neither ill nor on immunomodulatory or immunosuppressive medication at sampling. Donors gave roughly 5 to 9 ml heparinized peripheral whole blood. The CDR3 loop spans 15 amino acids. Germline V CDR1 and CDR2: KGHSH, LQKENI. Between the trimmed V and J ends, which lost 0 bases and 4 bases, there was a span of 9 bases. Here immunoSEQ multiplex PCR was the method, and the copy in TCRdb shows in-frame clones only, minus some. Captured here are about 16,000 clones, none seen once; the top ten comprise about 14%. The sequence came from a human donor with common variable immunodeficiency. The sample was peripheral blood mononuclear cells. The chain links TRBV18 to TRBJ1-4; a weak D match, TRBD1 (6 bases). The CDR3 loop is CASSPPGQINEKLFF. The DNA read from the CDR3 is TGTGCCAGCTCACCACCTGGACAGATTAATGAAAAA.